This T cell receptor (beta chain) came from a study of PD-1 blockade in classical Hodgkin lymphoma. Repertoires were generated with immunoSEQ multiplex PCR, while TCRdb's copy carries only in-frame clones and drops some. Among around 45,000 clones listed, about 72% were seen once. In this sample, this clone turned up once. Trimming took off 4 bases at V and 2 bases at J, with 9 bases between the two ends. CDR3 length equals 13 residues. In germline, CDR1 is MNHEY, CDR2 SMNVEV (reference sequence). There was relapse after autologous stem cell transplantation in every patient, and there was variation in brentuximab vedotin exposure.

The source is a human donor with classical Hodgkin lymphoma. Sequencing was performed on peripheral blood mononuclear cells (PBMCs), taken at baseline. The chain has TRBV27 and TRBJ2-7; D not certain. The CDR3, as DNA: TGTGCCAGCAGTTATGGGCCGACCTACGAGCAGTACTTC. It codes for CASSYGPTYEQYF.